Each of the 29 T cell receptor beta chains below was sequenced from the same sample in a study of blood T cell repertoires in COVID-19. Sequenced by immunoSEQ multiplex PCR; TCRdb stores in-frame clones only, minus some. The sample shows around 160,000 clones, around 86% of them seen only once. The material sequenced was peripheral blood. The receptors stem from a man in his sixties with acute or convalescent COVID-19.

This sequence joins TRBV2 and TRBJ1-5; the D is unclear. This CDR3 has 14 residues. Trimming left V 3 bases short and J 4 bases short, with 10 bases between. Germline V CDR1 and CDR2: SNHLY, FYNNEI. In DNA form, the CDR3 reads TGTGCCAGCAGTGACCCCAGGTTAAATCAGCCCCAGCATTTT. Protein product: CASSDPRLNQPQHF.

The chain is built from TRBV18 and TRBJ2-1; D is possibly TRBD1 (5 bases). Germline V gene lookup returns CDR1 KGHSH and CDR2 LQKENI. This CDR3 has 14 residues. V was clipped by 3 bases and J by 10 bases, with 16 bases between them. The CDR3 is CASSPGPAQVEQFF. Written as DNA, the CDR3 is TGTGCCAGCTCACCGGGGCCGGCACAGGTCGAGCAGTTCTTC.

CDR3 sequence reads: CASSPQGLRVENSPLHF. The CDR3 DNA is TGTGCCAGCAGTCCACAGGGTCTTAGAGTGGAAAATTCACCCCTCCACTTT. The chain joins TRBV6-2 or TRBV6-3 to TRBJ1-6; D is perhaps TRBD1 (6 bases). V lost 5 bases and J lost 7, with 21 bases in between. This CDR3 contains 17 residues. CDR1 and CDR2 from the germline V gene are MNHEY and SVGEGT.

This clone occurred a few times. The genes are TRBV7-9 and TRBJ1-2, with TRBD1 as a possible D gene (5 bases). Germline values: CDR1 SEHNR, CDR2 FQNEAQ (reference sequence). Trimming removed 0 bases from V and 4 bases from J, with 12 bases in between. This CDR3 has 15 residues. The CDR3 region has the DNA TGTGCCAGCAGCTTAGCGGGGCAGGATGGCTATGGCTACACCTTC. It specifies CASSLAGQDGYGYTF.

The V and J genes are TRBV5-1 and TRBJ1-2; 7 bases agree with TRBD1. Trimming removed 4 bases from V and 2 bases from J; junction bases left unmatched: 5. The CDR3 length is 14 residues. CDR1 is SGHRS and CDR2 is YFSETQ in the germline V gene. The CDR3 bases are TGCGCCAGCAGCATGGGGACAGAGAACTATGGCTACACCTTC. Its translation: CASSMGTENYGYTF.

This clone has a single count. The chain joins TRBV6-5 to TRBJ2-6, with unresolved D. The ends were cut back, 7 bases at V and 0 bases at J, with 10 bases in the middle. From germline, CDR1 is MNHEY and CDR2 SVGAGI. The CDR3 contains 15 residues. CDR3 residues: CASTSRLSGANVLTF. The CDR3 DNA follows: TGTGCCAGCACCTCCAGGCTCTCTGGGGCCAACGTCCTGACTTTC.

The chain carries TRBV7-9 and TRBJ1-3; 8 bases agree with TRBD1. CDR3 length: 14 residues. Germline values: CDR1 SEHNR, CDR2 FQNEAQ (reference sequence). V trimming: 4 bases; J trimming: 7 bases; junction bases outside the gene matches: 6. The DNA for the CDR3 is TGTGCCAGCAGCTACCCTAGACAGGGGAACACCATATATTTT. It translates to CASSYPRQGNTIYF.

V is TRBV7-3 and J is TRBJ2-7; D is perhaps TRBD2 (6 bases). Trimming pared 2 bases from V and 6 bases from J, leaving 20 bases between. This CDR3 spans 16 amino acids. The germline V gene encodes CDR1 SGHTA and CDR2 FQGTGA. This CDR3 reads CASSLLGRGAGGEQYF. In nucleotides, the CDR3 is TGTGCCAGCAGCTTATTAGGACGCGGGGCAGGCGGCGAGCAGTACTTC. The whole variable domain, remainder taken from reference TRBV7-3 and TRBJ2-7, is GAGVSQTPSNKVTEKGKYVELRCDPISGHTALYWYRQSLGQGPEFLIYFQGTGAADDSGLPNDRFFAVRPEGSVSTLKIQRTERGDSAVYLCASSLLGRGAGGEQYFGPGTRLTVT.

CDR3 in DNA: TGTGCCAGCAGTTTATGGGGGGCGGGAGGGCTCACAGATACGCAGTATTTT. It yields the protein CASSLWGAGGLTDTQYF. The rearrangement joins TRBV27 to TRBJ2-3; 9 bases fit TRBD2. The V segment lost 1 base and the J segment 2 bases; nucleotides outside the gene matches: 7. Germline lookup yields CDR1 MNHEY and CDR2 SMNVEV (reference sequence). The CDR3 covers 17 residues.

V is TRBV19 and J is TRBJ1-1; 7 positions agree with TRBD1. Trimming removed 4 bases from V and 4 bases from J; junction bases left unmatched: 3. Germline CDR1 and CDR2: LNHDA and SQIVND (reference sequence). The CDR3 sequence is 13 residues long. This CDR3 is CASSTWTGTEAFF. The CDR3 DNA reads TGTGCCAGTAGTACTTGGACAGGCACTGAAGCTTTCTTT.

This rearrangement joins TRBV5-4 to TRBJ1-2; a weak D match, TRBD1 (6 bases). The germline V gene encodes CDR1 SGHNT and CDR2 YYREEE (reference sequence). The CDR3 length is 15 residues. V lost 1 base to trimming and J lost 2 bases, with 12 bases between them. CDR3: CASSLRTEPNYGYTF. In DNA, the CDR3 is TGTGCCAGCAGCTTGCGGACAGAACCAAACTATGGCTACACCTTC.

Here the CDR3 reads CASTPFAGGPSEQFF. The CDR3 region has the DNA TGTGCCAGCACACCTTTTGCGGGAGGGCCCAGTGAGCAGTTCTTC. The gene calls are TRBV25-1 and TRBJ2-1, with TRBD2 matching 9 bases. Trimming at V came to 7 bases and at J to 9 bases, leaving 13 bases not matched to a gene. CDR1 is MGHDK, CDR2 SYGVNS, per germline. CDR3 size: 15 residues.

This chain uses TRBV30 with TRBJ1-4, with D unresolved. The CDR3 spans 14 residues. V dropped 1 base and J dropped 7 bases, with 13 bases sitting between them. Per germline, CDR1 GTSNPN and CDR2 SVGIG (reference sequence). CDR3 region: CAWSDSQIPEKLFF. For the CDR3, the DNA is TGTGCCTGGAGTGACAGCCAAATCCCTGAAAAACTGTTTTTT.

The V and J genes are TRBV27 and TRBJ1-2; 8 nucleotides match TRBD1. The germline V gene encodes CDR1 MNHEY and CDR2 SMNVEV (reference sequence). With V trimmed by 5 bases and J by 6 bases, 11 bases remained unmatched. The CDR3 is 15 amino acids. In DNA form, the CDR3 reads TGTGCCAGCAGTCTCGCTCCAGGGGGCGCCGATGGCTACACCTTC. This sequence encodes CASSLAPGGADGYTF.

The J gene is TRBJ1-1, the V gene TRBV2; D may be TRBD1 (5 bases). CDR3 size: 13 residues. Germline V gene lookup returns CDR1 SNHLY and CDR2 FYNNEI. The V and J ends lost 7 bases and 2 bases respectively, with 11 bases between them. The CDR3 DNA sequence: TGTGCCAGCAAGGGGCAGGGAAACACTGAAGCTTTCTTT. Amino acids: CASKGQGNTEAFF. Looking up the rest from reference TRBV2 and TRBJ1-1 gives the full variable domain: EPEVTQTPSHQVTQMGQEVILRCVPISNHLYFYWYRQILGQKVEFLVSFYNNEISEKSEIFDDQFSVERPDGSNFTLKIRSTKLEDSAMYFCASKGQGNTEAFFGQGTRLTVV.

CDR3 loop: CASSRAGQGEKLFF. The CDR3 bases are TGTGCCAGCAGTCGCGCCGGGCAGGGTGAAAAACTGTTTTTT. The chain has TRBV27 and TRBJ1-4; perhaps TRBD1 as D (5 bases). This CDR3 has 14 amino acids. The V end was cut by 5 bases, the J end by 7 bases, with 14 bases between. Germline V gene data show CDR1 as MNHEY and CDR2 as SMNVEV (reference sequence).

The CDR3 DNA follows: TGTGCCAGCAGTAATGGACTAGCGGGCTCCTACAATGAGCAGTTCTTC. It codes for CASSNGLAGSYNEQFF. The rearrangement uses TRBV2 and TRBJ2-1, with 11 nucleotides matching TRBD2. CDR1 and CDR2 from the germline V gene are SNHLY and FYNNEI. The CDR3 length is 16 residues. The junction had 3 bases not matched to a gene; V was cut back by 5 bases and J by 0 bases.

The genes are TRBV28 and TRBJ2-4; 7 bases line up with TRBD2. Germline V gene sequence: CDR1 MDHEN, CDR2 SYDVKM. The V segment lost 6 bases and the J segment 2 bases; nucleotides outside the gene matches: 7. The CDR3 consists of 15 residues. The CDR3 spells CASRWGGESKNIQYF. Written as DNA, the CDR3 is TGTGCCAGCAGGTGGGGGGGGGAATCCAAAAACATTCAGTACTTC.

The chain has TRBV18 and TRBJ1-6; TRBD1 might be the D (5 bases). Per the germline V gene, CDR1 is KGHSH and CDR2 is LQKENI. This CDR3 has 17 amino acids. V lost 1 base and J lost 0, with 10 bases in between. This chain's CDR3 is CASSPLEGTSYNSPLHF. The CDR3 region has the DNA TGTGCCAGCTCACCACTGGAGGGGACCTCCTATAATTCACCCCTCCACTTT.

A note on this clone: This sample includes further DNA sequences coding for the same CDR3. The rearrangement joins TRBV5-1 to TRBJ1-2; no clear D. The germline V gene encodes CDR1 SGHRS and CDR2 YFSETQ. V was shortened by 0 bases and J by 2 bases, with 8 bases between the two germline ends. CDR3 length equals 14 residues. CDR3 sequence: CASSLGQANYGYTF. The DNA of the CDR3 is TGCGCCAGCAGCTTGGGGCAGGCGAACTATGGCTACACCTTC.

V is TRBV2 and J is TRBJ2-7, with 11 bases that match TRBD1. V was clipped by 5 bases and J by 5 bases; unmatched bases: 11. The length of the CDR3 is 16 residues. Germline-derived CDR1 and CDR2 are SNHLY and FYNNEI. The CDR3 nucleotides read TGTGCCAGCAGTTATCAGGGACAGGGGGAGTTGAACGAGCAGTACTTC. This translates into CASSYQGQGELNEQYF.

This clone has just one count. CDR3 in amino acids: CASSLTRDRDSPLHF. The CDR3 DNA is TGTGCCAGCAGTCTCACCCGGGACAGGGATTCACCCCTCCACTTT. The V and J genes are TRBV27 and TRBJ1-6, with 9 positions matching TRBD1. Germline assignment: CDR1 MNHEY and CDR2 SMNVEV (reference sequence). V was pared by 5 bases and J by 8 bases, with 7 bases of the junction left unmatched. The CDR3 runs 15 residues.

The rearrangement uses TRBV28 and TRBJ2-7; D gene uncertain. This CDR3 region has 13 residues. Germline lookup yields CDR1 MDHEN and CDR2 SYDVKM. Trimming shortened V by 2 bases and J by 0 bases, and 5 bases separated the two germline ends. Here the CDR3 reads CASSLTASYEQYF. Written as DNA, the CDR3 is TGTGCCAGCAGTTTAACAGCCTCCTACGAGCAGTACTTC.

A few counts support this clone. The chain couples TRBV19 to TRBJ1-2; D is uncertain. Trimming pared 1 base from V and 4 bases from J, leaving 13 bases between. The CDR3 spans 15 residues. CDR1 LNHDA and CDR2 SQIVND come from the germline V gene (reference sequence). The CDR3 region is CASSIAAGNSYGYTF. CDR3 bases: TGTGCCAGTAGTATAGCGGCAGGCAATTCCTATGGCTACACCTTC.

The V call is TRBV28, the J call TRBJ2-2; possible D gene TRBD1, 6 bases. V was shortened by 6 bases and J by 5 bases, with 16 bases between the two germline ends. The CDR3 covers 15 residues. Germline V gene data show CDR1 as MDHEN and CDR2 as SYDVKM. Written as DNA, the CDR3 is TGTGCCAGCAGCCTCGGGACACCGAGAACCGGGGAGCTGTTTTTT. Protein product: CASSLGTPRTGELFF.

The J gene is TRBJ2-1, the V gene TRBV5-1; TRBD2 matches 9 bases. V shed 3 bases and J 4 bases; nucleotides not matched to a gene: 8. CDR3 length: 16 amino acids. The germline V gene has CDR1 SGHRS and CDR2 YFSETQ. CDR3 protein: CASSSRTSDRYNEQFF. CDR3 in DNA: TGCGCCAGCAGCTCTCGGACTAGCGACAGGTACAATGAGCAGTTCTTC.

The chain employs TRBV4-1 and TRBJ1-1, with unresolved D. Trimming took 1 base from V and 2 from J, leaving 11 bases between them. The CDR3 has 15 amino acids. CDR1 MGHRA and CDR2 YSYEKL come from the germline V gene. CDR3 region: CASSQVSRINTEAFF. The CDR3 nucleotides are TGCGCCAGCAGCCAAGTTTCTAGGATTAACACTGAAGCTTTCTTT.

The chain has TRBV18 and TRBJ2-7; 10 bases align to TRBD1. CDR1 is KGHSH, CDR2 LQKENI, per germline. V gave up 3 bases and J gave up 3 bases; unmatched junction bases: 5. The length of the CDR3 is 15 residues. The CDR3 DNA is TGTGCCAGCTCACCGACCGGGACAGGGGTCTACGAGCAGTACTTC. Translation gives CASSPTGTGVYEQYF.

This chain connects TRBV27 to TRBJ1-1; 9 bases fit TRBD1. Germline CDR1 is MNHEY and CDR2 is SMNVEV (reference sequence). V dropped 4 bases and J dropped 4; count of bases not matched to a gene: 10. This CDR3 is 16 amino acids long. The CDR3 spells CASSSSGTGKGTEAFF. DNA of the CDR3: TGTGCCAGCAGTTCCTCCGGGACAGGGAAGGGCACTGAAGCTTTCTTT.